Following are 13 T cell receptor beta chains from one sample sequenced in a study of shared clonotypes between healthy human individuals (dated by TCRdb to the early 2020s). The library came from the immunoSEQ multiplex PCR assay. TCRdb took this table from immuneACCESS and kept in-frame rearrangements with V and J called. Such tables lack part of the clones; where checked against another copy, unresolved V genes explain under half of the gap, and the rest is unexplained. The table for this sample lists millions of clones; approximately 92% of them were counted only once. The top ten clones comprise more than 0.12% of the sample. The sequenced sample was naive CD4+ T cells sorted from blood. The sample's cell subset or site label is to be understood as: CD45RA+ positively selected. The source of these receptors is a man between 18 and 35 years old in good health.

This chain uses TRBV2 with TRBJ2-1, with 7 bases identical to TRBD1. The V and J ends lost 2 bases and 12 bases, in that order; junction bases with no gene match: 7. Germline CDR1 SNHLY, CDR2 FYNNEI. The CDR3 sequence is 13 residues long. The CDR3 spells CASSERAGGAQFF. The CDR3 bases are TGTGCCAGCAGTGAAAGGGCAGGGGGTGCGCAGTTCTTC.

The chain carries TRBV30 and TRBJ2-7; tentative D call: TRBD1 (5 bases). This CDR3 spans 13 amino acids. CDR1 is GTSNPN and CDR2 is SVGIG in the germline V gene (reference sequence). The V end lost 3 bases, the J end lost 0 bases, and 9 bases lay between the germline ends. For the CDR3, the DNA is TGTGCCTGGAGGAGGACAAACTCCTACGAGCAGTACTTC. Translation: CAWRRTNSYEQYF.

V gene TRBV10-3 combines with J gene TRBJ1-5, with D possibly being TRBD1 (5 bases). V gave up 1 base and J gave up 6 bases, with 16 bases separating them. The CDR3 has 16 amino acids. The germline V gene encodes CDR1 ENHRY and CDR2 SYGVKD. The CDR3 loop is CAISEYEGLGGQPQHF. The DNA of the CDR3 is TGTGCCATCAGTGAGTACGAGGGCCTGGGGGGTCAGCCCCAGCATTTT.

This clone was detected once. The chain employs TRBV18 and TRBJ1-5; D possibly corresponds to TRBD1 (5 bases). CDR3 length equals 14 residues. The V gene's germline CDR1 is KGHSH and CDR2 LQKENI. Trimming took off 3 bases at V and 4 bases at J, with 10 bases between the two ends. In DNA, the CDR3 is TGTGCCAGCTCACCGATGGACACTAATCAGCCCCAGCATTTT. It is translated as CASSPMDTNQPQHF.

This rearrangement joins TRBV10-2 to TRBJ1-2, with D unclear. Germline V gene sequence: CDR1 WSHSY, CDR2 SAAADI. Trimming removed 3 bases from V and 6 bases from J, with 11 bases in between. The CDR3 has 13 amino acids. In nucleotides, the CDR3 is TGCGCCAGCAGTGAAAGGGCGGGCCATGGCTACACCTTC. Encoded protein: CASSERAGHGYTF.

The chain carries TRBV14 and TRBJ2-7; D tentatively fits TRBD1 or TRBD2 (7 bases each). From germline, CDR1 is SGHDN and CDR2 FVKESK. The CDR3 has 18 amino acids. Trimming removed 0 bases at V and 0 bases at J, with 18 bases between. The CDR3 loop reads CASSQDRRQGGNSYEQYF. Here the CDR3 DNA reads TGTGCCAGCAGCCAAGATCGCCGACAGGGAGGGAACTCCTACGAGCAGTACTTC.

Of note for this clone: Within the sample, other DNA sequences also encode this same CDR3. The chain recombines TRBV11-2 with TRBJ2-1; 13 bases map to TRBD2. The V segment lost 5 bases and the J segment 4 bases; nucleotides outside the gene matches: 5. This CDR3 spans 16 amino acids. CDR1 is SGHAT, CDR2 FQNNGV, per germline. CDR3 nucleotides: TGTGCCAGCAGCCCTAGGACTAGCGGGAGTTACAATGAGCAGTTCTTC. Translating gives CASSPRTSGSYNEQFF.

CDR3 protein: CASSLSPGGAHTEAFF. CDR3 nucleotide sequence: TGTGCCAGCAGTTTATCCCCAGGGGGCGCGCACACTGAAGCTTTCTTT. The V call is TRBV27, the J call TRBJ1-1; TRBD1 matches at 8 bases. From germline, CDR1 is MNHEY and CDR2 SMNVEV (reference sequence). Trimming cost V 0 bases and J 3 bases; bases outside gene matches: 6. The CDR3 extends over 16 amino acids.

Concerning this clone: The sample carries other DNA sequences with the same CDR3. The chain joins TRBV6-1 to TRBJ1-5, with unresolved D. The CDR3 consists of 13 residues. Per the germline V gene, CDR1 is MNHNS and CDR2 is SASEGT. V was shortened by 1 base and J by 6 bases, with 7 bases between the two germline ends. The CDR3 DNA follows: TGTGCCAGCAGTGAAGGCCCGGGTCAGCCCCAGCATTTT. Translation: CASSEGPGQPQHF.

In its sample, this clone was seen once. A much larger clone differs by one base, so this may be a read error. The rearrangement uses TRBV5-8 and TRBJ1-5; D uncertain. There are 11 residues in the CDR3. Trimming removed 5 bases at V and 1 base at J, with 1 base between. Germline V gene data show CDR1 as SGHTS and CDR2 as YDEGEE. The CDR3 is CASRSNQPQHF. In nucleotides, the CDR3 is TGTGCCAGCAGAAGCAATCAGCCCCAGCATTTT.

The chain carries TRBV5-6 and TRBJ2-2; TRBD2 matches 7 bases. This CDR3 spans 14 amino acids. Looked up from germline, CDR1 is SGHDT and CDR2 is YYEEEE. J was trimmed by 6 bases and V by 0 bases; bases with no gene match: 2. CDR3 loop: CASSLGLASGELFF. CDR3 nucleotide sequence: TGTGCCAGCAGCTTGGGACTAGCTTCCGGGGAGCTGTTTTTT.

The genes are TRBV25-1 and TRBJ1-1; D uncertain. The CDR3 covers 14 residues. Trimming stripped 0 bases from V and 1 base from J, with 6 bases between. CDR1 MGHDK and CDR2 SYGVNS come from the germline V gene. This chain's CDR3 is CASSEYGPNTEAFF. CDR3 nucleotides: TGTGCCAGCAGTGAATATGGTCCGAACACTGAAGCTTTCTTT.

V usage is TRBV5-1 and J usage is TRBJ2-3; D unresolved. The CDR3 is 14 residues long. The germline V and J ends were trimmed by 0 bases and 4 bases, with 9 bases remaining between them. The germline CDR1 and CDR2 sequences are SGHRS and YFSETQ. DNA of the CDR3: TGCGCCAGCAGCTTGGCCTTCGGGCCAGATACGCAGTATTTT. Amino acid sequence: CASSLAFGPDTQYF.